One and the same sample provided the 26 T cell receptor beta chains below, sequenced in a study of CD8+CD57+ T cells in acquired aplastic anemia (dated by TCRdb to the late 2010s). Instrument used: Illumina HiSeq 2000. TCR beta VDJ combination and CDR3 sequence profiling used genomic DNA as the template. In TCRdb, the public reads were trimmed at Q25 with fastp and aligned with MiXCR, with productive beta chains retained. Rows are combined by CDR3 protein, so each entry shows the most common genes and DNA. A total of a few hundred thousand distinct CDR3 sequences appear in this sample, 45% to 65% of them only once. Roughly 8% of the sample belongs to the ten largest clones. The source material was sorted CD4+, CD8+, or CD8+CD57+ T cells (not recorded which) from PBMCs. These receptors were obtained from a human donor with severe aplastic anemia or a healthy control (not recorded which).

This clonotype was observed once. The CDR3 protein is CAGGHSYNEQFF. In nucleotides, the CDR3 is TGTGCTGGCGGGCACTCCTACAATGAGCAGTTCTTC. The chain joins TRBV10-3 to TRBJ2-1; a possible D gene is TRBD2 (5 bases). Germline V CDR1 and CDR2: ENHRY, SYGVKD. CDR3 length: 12 amino acids.

Many counts were recorded for this clonotype. This chain joins TRBV24-1 and TRBJ1-3, with 10 bases matching TRBD1. There are 18 residues in the CDR3. The ends lost 2 bases at V and 3 bases at J; junction bases unmatched: 9. CDR1 and CDR2 from the germline V gene are KGHDR and SFDVKD. The CDR3 region is CATSDSPKTGGYGNTIYF. In DNA, the CDR3 is TGTGCCACCAGTGATTCTCCAAAGACAGGGGGCTATGGAAACACCATATATTTT.

The J gene is TRBJ1-6, the V gene TRBV10-3, with unresolved D. Per the germline V gene, CDR1 is ENHRY and CDR2 is SYGVKD. The CDR3 contains 15 residues. The CDR3 region has the DNA TGTGCAGCCAGCCCCCTGATGAGTGATAATTCACCCCTCCACTTT. Amino acid sequence: CAASPLMSDNSPLHF.

The table lists this clonotype with many counts. This chain links TRBV12-3 or TRBV12-4 with TRBJ1-1; D perhaps matches TRBD1 (6 bases). This CDR3 spans 15 amino acids. Trimming took off 3 bases at V and 4 bases at J, with 15 bases between the two ends. The CDR3 DNA reads TGTGCCAGCAGTTTTGAATCGGGGGCTTTCACTGAAGCTTTCTTT. This sequence encodes CASSFESGAFTEAFF.

This clonotype was recorded a few times. A read error is possible here, since a much larger clone lies one base away. The rearrangement joins TRBV7-9 to TRBJ2-2; D gene ambiguous. Germline-derived CDR1 and CDR2 are SEHNR and FQNEAQ (reference sequence). Trimming cost V 1 base and J 5 bases, with 8 bases left between them. The CDR3 is 14 amino acids. CDR3 region: CASSLEARTGELFF. The CDR3 bases are TGTGCCAGCAGCTTAGAGGCGCGGACCGGGGAGCTGTTTTTT.

The chain employs TRBV10-3 and TRBJ2-6; 8 nucleotides agree with TRBD2. Germline V CDR1 and CDR2: ENHRY, SYGVKD. The CDR3 has 16 amino acids. J was trimmed by 3 bases and V by 3 bases; bases with no gene match: 4. The CDR3 nucleotides are TGTGCCATCAGTGATCGGGGGGGCGGTGGGGCCAACGTCCTGACTTTC. Amino acids: CAISDRGGGGANVLTF.

The chain has TRBV7-9 and TRBJ2-5; TRBD2 aligns across 14 bases. Germline V gene lookup returns CDR1 SEHNR and CDR2 FQNEAQ (reference sequence). J lost 2 bases, V lost 4 bases, and 9 bases had no gene match. This CDR3 contains 18 residues. The CDR3, as DNA: TGTGCCAGCAGCTACGGGACTAGCGGGGGAGGTAGGCAAGAGACCCAGTACTTC. This sequence encodes CASSYGTSGGGRQETQYF.

This clonotype showed up just once. The rearrangement uses TRBV10-2 and TRBJ1-5; tentative D call: TRBD1 (6 bases). The CDR3 has 15 amino acids. Per the germline V gene, CDR1 is WSHSY and CDR2 is SAAADI. V was clipped by 6 bases and J by 0 bases, with 12 bases between them. Written as DNA, the CDR3 is TGCGCCAGCAGGAAACAGGGATATAGCAATCAGCCCCAGCATTTT. Protein: CASRKQGYSNQPQHF.

V and J are TRBV7-2 and TRBJ2-3, with 7 positions matching TRBD2. CDR1 is SGHTA, CDR2 FQGNSA, per germline. The CDR3 runs 16 residues. V trimming: 1 base; J trimming: 1 base; junction bases outside the gene matches: 5. CDR3 nucleotide sequence: TGTGCCAGCAGCTTAGTGTTTGCGGGAGGCACAGATACGCAGTATTTT. Protein product: CASSLVFAGGTDTQYF.

V gene TRBV24-1 combines with J gene TRBJ1-2; 7 bases agree with TRBD1. V gave up 11 bases and J gave up 2 bases; unmatched junction bases: 19. Per the germline V gene, CDR1 is KGHDR and CDR2 is SFDVKD. The CDR3 is 17 residues long. CDR3 region: CASSPRPPIQGNYGYTF. In DNA form, the CDR3 reads TGTGCCAGCTCACCGCGGCCCCCTATACAGGGGAACTATGGCTACACCTTC.

The rearrangement links TRBV29-1 to TRBJ2-7, with 9 bases that match TRBD2. The CDR3 length is 14 residues. After removal of 1 base from V and 2 bases from J, the junction contained 3 bases not matched to a gene. Germline CDR1 is SQVTM and CDR2 is ANQGSEA. CDR3 coding DNA: TGCAGCGTTGAAGTAGCGGGAGCTACCTACGAGCAGTACTTC. Residues: CSVEVAGATYEQYF.

This chain links TRBV6-5 with TRBJ1-6, with D perhaps TRBD1 (6 bases). The germline CDR1 and CDR2 sequences are MNHEY and SVGAGI. Deletions cut 8 bases from V and 12 bases from J, with 14 bases between. The CDR3 is made up of 12 amino acids. This chain's CDR3 is CASGSPGEPLHF. In DNA form, the CDR3 reads TGTGCCAGCGGTTCACCAGGGGAACCCCTCCACTTT.

V is TRBV6-2 or TRBV6-3 and J is TRBJ2-3; TRBD2 aligns across 11 bases. CDR3 length: 14 amino acids. From germline, CDR1 is MNHEY and CDR2 SVGEGT. J lost 7 bases, V lost 1 base, and 1 base had no gene match. The CDR3 DNA reads TGTGCCAGCAGTTACTTAGCGGGGGGGAATACGCAGTATTTT. This codes for CASSYLAGGNTQYF.

This rearrangement joins TRBV20-1 to TRBJ2-7; no clear D gene. The J call is doubtful: the DNA matches TRBJ2-1 better. Germline CDR1 is DFQATT and CDR2 is SNEGSKA (reference sequence). This CDR3 spans 13 amino acids. The CDR3 is CSARDRQTYEQFF. The CDR3 DNA is TGCAGTGCTAGAGACAGGCAGACCTACGAGCAGTTCTTC.

This clonotype was observed at least ten times. This sequence joins TRBV7-2 and TRBJ2-2; 8 nucleotides agree with TRBD1. The CDR3 spans 16 residues. The germline gives CDR1 SGHTA, CDR2 FQGNSA. Trimming cost V 2 bases and J 1 base; bases outside gene matches: 3. The CDR3 here is CASSLWGQVNTGELFF. The CDR3 DNA is TGTGCCAGCAGCTTATGGGGACAGGTGAACACCGGGGAGCTGTTTTTT.

This sequence joins TRBV12-3 or TRBV12-4 and TRBJ1-1, with 8 bases that match TRBD1. The CDR3 is made up of 17 amino acids. With V trimmed by 0 bases and J by 2 bases, 8 bases remained unmatched. The CDR3 protein is CASSLAGWTGQNTEAFF. CDR3 nucleotides: TGTGCCAGCAGTTTAGCTGGGTGGACAGGGCAAAACACTGAAGCTTTCTTT.

This clonotype was seen only a few times. The chain uses TRBV25-1 and TRBJ2-7; D ambiguous. This CDR3 has 13 residues. Deletions cut 3 bases from V and 0 bases from J, with 6 bases between. CDR1 MGHDK and CDR2 SYGVNS come from the germline V gene. The CDR3 reads CASSEEYSYEQYF. The CDR3 nucleotides are TGTGCCAGCAGTGAGGAGTACTCCTACGAGCAGTACTTC.

V gene TRBV19 combines with J gene TRBJ1-1, with 8 bases matching TRBD1. CDR3 length equals 15 residues. Unmatched junction bases numbered 5, after V lost 4 bases and J lost 1 base. The germline CDR1 and CDR2 sequences are LNHDA and SQIVND (reference sequence). The CDR3, as DNA: TGTGCCAGTAGTACCGGGACAGGTGAGAACACTGAAGCTTTCTTT. It yields the protein CASSTGTGENTEAFF.

This clonotype came up once. V gene TRBV19 combines with J gene TRBJ2-7; 7 nucleotides match TRBD1. With 5 bases clipped from V and 2 bases from J, the junction kept 12 bases outside the gene matches. This CDR3 comprises 16 residues. The germline V gene encodes CDR1 LNHDA and CDR2 SQIVND (reference sequence). The CDR3 bases are TGTGCCAGTAGTGAATGGGACAGAGCTTTGGCCTACGAGCAGTACTTC. Its protein product is CASSEWDRALAYEQYF.

The chain recombines TRBV19 with TRBJ1-2, with 7 bases fitting TRBD1. The CDR3 extends over 14 amino acids. With 4 bases clipped from V and 4 bases from J, the junction kept 6 bases outside the gene matches. Germline loops: CDR1 LNHDA, CDR2 SQIVND (reference sequence). CDR3 DNA: TGTGCCAGTAGTAGAGGGGGACAGCTCTATGGCTACACCTTC. Its translation is CASSRGGQLYGYTF.

J is TRBJ2-5 and V is TRBV20-1; 7 nucleotides line up with TRBD2. V lost 3 bases and J lost 0; bases outside the gene matches: 10. Germline lookup yields CDR1 DFQATT and CDR2 SNEGSKA (reference sequence). The CDR3 totals 16 residues. The CDR3 reads CSARDWAGEYQETQYF. The CDR3 DNA sequence: TGCAGTGCTAGGGATTGGGCGGGGGAGTACCAAGAGACCCAGTACTTC.

The rearrangement joins TRBV6-1 to TRBJ1-1; tentatively, D is TRBD1 (5 bases). V was cut by 7 bases and J by 0 bases, with 15 bases left in between. CDR1 and CDR2 from the germline V gene are MNHNS and SASEGT. The CDR3 loop spans 15 amino acids. The CDR3 here is CASNWGAGVNTEAFF. Written as DNA, the CDR3 is TGTGCCAGCAATTGGGGAGCGGGGGTGAACACTGAAGCTTTCTTT.

This clonotype appeared many times. The chain combines TRBV6-1 with TRBJ1-3; 9 bases map to TRBD1. V shed 6 bases and J 3 bases; nucleotides not matched to a gene: 3. The CDR3 runs 14 residues. Germline CDR1 is MNHNS and CDR2 is SASEGT. DNA for the CDR3: TGTGCCAGCAGGAGGGACAGGGATGGAAACACCATATATTTT. Encoded protein: CASRRDRDGNTIYF.

The chain is built from TRBV19 and TRBJ2-1; the D gene is possibly TRBD2 (6 bases). The CDR3 runs to 13 residues. The germline V gene encodes CDR1 LNHDA and CDR2 SQIVND (reference sequence). Trimming took off 3 bases at V and 12 bases at J, with 15 bases between the two ends. The CDR3 reads CASSMGLPMGQFF. The CDR3 nucleotides read TGTGCCAGTAGTATGGGACTCCCTATGGGGCAGTTCTTC.

The chain uses TRBV5-1 and TRBJ1-1; no clear D. CDR1 and CDR2 from the germline V gene are SGHRS and YFSETQ. Trimming removed 1 base from V and 1 base from J, with 8 bases in between. This CDR3 comprises 14 residues. CDR3 residues: CASSLSTSNTEAFF. As DNA, the CDR3 is TGCGCCAGCAGCTTGTCCACTTCGAACACTGAAGCTTTCTTT.

The CDR3 region is CSVGQIQNTGELFF. The DNA of the CDR3 is TGCAGCGTTGGACAGATTCAGAACACCGGGGAGCTGTTTTTT. This chain links TRBV29-1 with TRBJ2-2, with D possibly TRBD1 on 5 matching bases. Trimming shortened V by 4 bases and J by 1 base, and 10 bases separated the two germline ends. Germline CDR1 and CDR2: SQVTM and ANQGSEA. This CDR3 has 14 amino acids.